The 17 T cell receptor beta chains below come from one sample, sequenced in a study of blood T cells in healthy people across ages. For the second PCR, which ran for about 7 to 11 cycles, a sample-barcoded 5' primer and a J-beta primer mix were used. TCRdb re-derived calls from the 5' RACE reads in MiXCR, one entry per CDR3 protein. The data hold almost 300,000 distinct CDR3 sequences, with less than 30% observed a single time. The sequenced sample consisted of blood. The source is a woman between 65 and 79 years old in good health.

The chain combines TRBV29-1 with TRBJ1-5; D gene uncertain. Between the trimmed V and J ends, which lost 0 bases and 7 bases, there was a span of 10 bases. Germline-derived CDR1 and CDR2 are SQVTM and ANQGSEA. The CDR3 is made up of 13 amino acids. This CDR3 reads CSVEDSLGQPQHF. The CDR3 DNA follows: TGCAGCGTTGAAGACAGCCTCGGGCAGCCCCAGCATTTT.

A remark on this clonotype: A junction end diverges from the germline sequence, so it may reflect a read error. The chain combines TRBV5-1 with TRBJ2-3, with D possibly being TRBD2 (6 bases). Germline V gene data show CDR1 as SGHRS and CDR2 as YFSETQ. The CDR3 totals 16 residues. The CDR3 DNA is TGCGCCAGCAGCTTGGCGGTAGCGGCGTCCACAGGTACGCAGTATTTT. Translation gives CASSLAVAASTGTQYF.

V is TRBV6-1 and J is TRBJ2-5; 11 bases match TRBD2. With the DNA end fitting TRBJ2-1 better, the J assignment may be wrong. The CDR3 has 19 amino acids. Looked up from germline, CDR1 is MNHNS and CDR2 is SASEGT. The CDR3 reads CASSERASGRPPAYNEQFF. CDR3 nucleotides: TGTGCCAGCAGTGAAAGGGCTAGCGGGAGGCCTCCGGCCTACAATGAGCAGTTCTTC.

CDR3 region: CASSFEGVTYEQYF. CDR3 nucleotides: TGTGCCAGCAGTTTCGAGGGGGTAACCTACGAGCAGTACTTC. This chain uses TRBV12-3 or TRBV12-4 with TRBJ2-5, with a tentative D call TRBD1 (6 bases). The J call is in doubt because the DNA end fits TRBJ2-7 better. The CDR3 is made up of 14 amino acids.

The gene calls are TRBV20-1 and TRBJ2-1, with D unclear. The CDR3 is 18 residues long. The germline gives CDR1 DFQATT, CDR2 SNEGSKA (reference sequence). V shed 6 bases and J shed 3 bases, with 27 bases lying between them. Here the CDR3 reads CSAPRRPPPTINYNEQFF. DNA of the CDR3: TGCAGTGCCCCGCGGCGCCCACCGCCCACGATAAACTACAATGAGCAGTTCTTC.

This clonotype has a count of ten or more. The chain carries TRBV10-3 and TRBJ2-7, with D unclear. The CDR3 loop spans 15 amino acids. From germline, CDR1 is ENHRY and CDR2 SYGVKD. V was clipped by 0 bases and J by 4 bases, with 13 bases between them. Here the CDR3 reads CAISESTNGPYEQYF. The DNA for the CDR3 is TGTGCCATCAGTGAGTCGACGAATGGCCCTTACGAGCAGTACTTC.

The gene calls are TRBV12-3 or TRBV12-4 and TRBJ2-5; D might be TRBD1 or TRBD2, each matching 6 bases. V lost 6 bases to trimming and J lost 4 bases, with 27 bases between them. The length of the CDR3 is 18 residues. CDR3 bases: TGTGCCAGCAGACCGGACCGGTGGGGGGCGGACCCCGTAGAGACCCAGTACTTC. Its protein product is CASRPDRWGADPVETQYF.

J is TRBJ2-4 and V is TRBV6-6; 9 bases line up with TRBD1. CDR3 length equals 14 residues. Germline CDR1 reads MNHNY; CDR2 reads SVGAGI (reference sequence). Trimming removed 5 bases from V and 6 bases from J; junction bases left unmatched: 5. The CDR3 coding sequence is TGTGCCAGCAGTCATCCGGGACAGGGAAACATTCAGTACTTC. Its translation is CASSHPGQGNIQYF.

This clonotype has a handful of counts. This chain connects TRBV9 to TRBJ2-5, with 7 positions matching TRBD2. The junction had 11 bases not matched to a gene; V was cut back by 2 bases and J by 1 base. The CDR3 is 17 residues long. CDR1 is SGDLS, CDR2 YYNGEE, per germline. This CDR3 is CASSVEGGSVSQETQYF. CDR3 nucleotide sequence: TGTGCCAGCAGCGTGGAGGGCGGGAGTGTTAGCCAAGAGACCCAGTACTTC.

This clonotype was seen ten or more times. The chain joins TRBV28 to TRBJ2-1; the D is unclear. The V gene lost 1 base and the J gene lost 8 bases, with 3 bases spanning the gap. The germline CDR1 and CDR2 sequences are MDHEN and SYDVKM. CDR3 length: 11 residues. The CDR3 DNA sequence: TGTGCCAGCAGTTTATCTTATGAGCAGTTCTTC. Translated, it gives CASSLSYEQFF.

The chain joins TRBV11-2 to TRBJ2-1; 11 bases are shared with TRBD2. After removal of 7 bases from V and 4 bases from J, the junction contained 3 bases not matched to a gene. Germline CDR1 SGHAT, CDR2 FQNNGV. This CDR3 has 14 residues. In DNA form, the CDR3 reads TGTGCCAGCACTCTAGCGGGAGGTTACAATGAGCAGTTCTTC. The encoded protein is CASTLAGGYNEQFF.

The CDR3 region is CSGQTGGKGYTF. CDR3 DNA sequence: TGCAGCGGCCAGACAGGGGGTAAAGGCTACACCTTC. J is TRBJ1-2 and V is TRBV29-1; 9 nucleotides agree with TRBD1. The germline V gene has CDR1 SQVTM and CDR2 ANQGSEA. CDR3 length: 12 amino acids. Losses at the gene ends were 7 bases for V and 8 bases for J; bases not matched to a gene: 8.

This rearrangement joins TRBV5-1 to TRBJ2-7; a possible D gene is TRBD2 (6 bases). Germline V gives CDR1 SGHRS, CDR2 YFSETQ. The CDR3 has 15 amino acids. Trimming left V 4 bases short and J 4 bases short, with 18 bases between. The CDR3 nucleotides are TGCGCCAGCAGCCTGACTAGTGTGGAATGGTACGAGCAGTACTTC. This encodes CASSLTSVEWYEQYF.

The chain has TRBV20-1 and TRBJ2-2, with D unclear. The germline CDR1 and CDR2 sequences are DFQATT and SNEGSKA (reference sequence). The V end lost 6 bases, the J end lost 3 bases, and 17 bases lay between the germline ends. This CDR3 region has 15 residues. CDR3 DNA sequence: TGCAGTGCCCTTCCCCGTGGCAGTTACACCGGGGAGCTGTTTTTT. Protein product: CSALPRGSYTGELFF.

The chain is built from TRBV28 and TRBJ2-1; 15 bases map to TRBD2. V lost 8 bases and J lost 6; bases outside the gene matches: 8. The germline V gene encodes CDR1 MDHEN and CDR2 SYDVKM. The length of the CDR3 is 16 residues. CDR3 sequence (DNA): TGTGCCAGCTGCCCCGGGACTAGCGGGAGGTTCAATGAGCAGTTCTTC. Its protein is CASCPGTSGRFNEQFF. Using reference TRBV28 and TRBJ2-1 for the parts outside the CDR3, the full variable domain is DVKVTQSSRYLVKRTGEKVFLECVQDMDHENMFWYRQDPGLGLRLIYFSYDVKMKEKGDIPEGYSVSREKKERFSLILESASTNQTSMYLCASCPGTSGRFNEQFFGPGTRLTVL.

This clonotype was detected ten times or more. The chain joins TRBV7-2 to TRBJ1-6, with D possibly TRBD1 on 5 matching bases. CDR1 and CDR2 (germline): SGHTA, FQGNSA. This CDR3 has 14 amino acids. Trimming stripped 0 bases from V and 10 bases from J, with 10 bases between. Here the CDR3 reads CASSLALGESPLHF. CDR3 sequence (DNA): TGTGCCAGCAGCTTAGCGTTAGGGGAATCACCCCTCCACTTT.

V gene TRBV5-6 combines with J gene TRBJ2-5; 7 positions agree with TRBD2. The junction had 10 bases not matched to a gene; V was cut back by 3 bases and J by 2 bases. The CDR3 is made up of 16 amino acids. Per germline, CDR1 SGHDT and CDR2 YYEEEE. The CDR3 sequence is CASSSRGGGGQETQYF. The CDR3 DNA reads TGTGCCAGCAGCTCGAGGGGCGGCGGGGGACAAGAGACCCAGTACTTC.